This T cell receptor beta chain was sequenced during a study of immune evolution from preneoplasia to lung adenocarcinoma (dated by TCRdb to the early 2020s). Regarding the research as a whole: HLA loss of heterozygosity was found in about 6.3% of AIS, 15% of MIA and about 32% of ADC lesions, and in no AAH lesions. Immune contexture across lung adenocarcinoma precursors and invasive adenocarcinoma was profiled using immune gene expression, TCR sequencing and multiplex immunofluorescence. Resected precursor lesions (AAH, AIS, MIA) and invasive adenocarcinomas were each compared against paired morphologically normal lung tissue. Sample size was based on specimen availability rather than a prior power calculation. The immune data were integrated with whole exome sequencing and methylation data obtained from the same cohort of nodules. The overall cohort was made up of around 51 patients with pulmonary nodules who had surgical resection. The TCR sequencing data were obtained from about 47 patients. It was reported in the study that 100 to 110 samples were used for TCR sequencing. Class I HLA alleles were inferred from exome data with POLYSOLVER, and allele-specific HLA loss was detected with LOHHLA.

From cysteine to phenylalanine, the CDR3 is 14 amino acids long. This entry keeps only the CDR3 DNA: 42 bases, framed from base 1. The germline V gene gives CDR1 as MNHEY and CDR2 as SVGAGI. The germline V and J ends show losses of 4 bases and 7 bases respectively, and no gene match explains 7 bases of the junction. Patients underwent resection in Japan or China between about 2013 and 2018. The histologic diagnosis of each case was independently confirmed on H&E slides by two lung cancer pathologists. For nucleic acid extraction, premalignant or tumor cells were enriched by macro-dissection following pathologic assessment. DNA was isolated from FFPE tissue using the AllPrep DNA/RNA FFPE Kit. TCR beta CDR3 regions were sequenced from DNA using the immunoSEQ hsTCRbeta Kit. As for the original processing: TCR sequencing data were analysed with the ImmunoSEQ Analyzer. T cell clonality was calculated on productive rearrangements as 1 minus Pielou's evenness. T cell diversity was measured with the inverse Simpson index on productive templates. T cell density was defined as TCR beta template counts normalized to usable DNA, with usable DNA estimated by amplification and sequencing of housekeeping genes. Two-sided Kruskal-Wallis tests were used to compare TCR metrics between histologic stages. TCRdb took over this immuneACCESS table, retaining in-frame rearrangements with V and J assigned. Such tables are incomplete; in checked studies, under half of the missing clones stem from an unresolved V gene, and the remainder is unexplained. V, J and clone size derive from that table, while D and trimming were established from the DNA sequence. Within this sample are under 45,000 clones, with around 85% of them counted one time only. Approximately 4.8% of the sample comes from the top ten.

Broader findings and caveats from the paper: Because all patients were from Japan and China, applicability to Western populations was uncertain. Normal lung had the highest top T cell clone frequencies, and these frequencies appeared to fall progressively from AAH through AIS, MIA and invasive adenocarcinoma. The highest T cell clonality was observed in KRAS-mutant nodules compared with EGFR-mutant or double wild-type lesions. The findings rested on association rather than direct causation, and larger cohorts with long-term follow-up and longitudinal biopsies were considered necessary. Clonality was highest in normal lung, while later-stage lesions appeared to have lower clonality but higher T cell density and diversity.

Regarding this clone: What this receptor recognizes is not known. There are no base qualities to consult, and no much larger clone falls within one base.

The sequence was obtained from a person aged 55 to 69 with lung adenocarcinoma. The chain is encoded by TRBV6-5 joined to TRBJ1-5; 7 of the junction bases match TRBD1. Source material: FFPE invasive lung adenocarcinoma tissue. The sample's cell subset or site label, in plain terms: frankly invasive lung adenocarcinoma (ADC). DNA sequence: TGTGCCAGCAGTTTCCAACAGGGGCGGCAGCCCCAGCATTTT. This is translated as CASSFQQGRQPQHF.